This paragraph covers one T cell receptor (beta chain) sequence. Trimming stripped 6 bases from V and 6 bases from J, with 14 bases between. This CDR3 comprises 13 residues. CDR1 is MNHNY and CDR2 is SVGAGI in the germline V gene (reference sequence). Produced via immunoSEQ multiplex PCR; TCRdb's table is partial and in-frame only. Of roughly 1 million clones listed, approximately 80% are singletons. The data stem from a study of shared clonotypes between healthy human individuals. Donation came from healthy HIV-negative adults that had no recent acute infections or vaccinations. The clonotype was recovered from a man aged 18 to 29 in good health. Some clones in this sample may be carry-over from other donors' samples. Sequenced sample: memory CD4+ T cells from PBMCs. Subset reported: CD45RA-negative fraction. The chain has TRBV6-6 and TRBJ1-1; TRBD1 might be the D (5 bases). This chain's CDR3 is CASSQGGGPEAFF. As DNA, the CDR3 is TGTGCCAGCAGCCAGGGCGGGGGTCCTGAAGCTTTCTTT.